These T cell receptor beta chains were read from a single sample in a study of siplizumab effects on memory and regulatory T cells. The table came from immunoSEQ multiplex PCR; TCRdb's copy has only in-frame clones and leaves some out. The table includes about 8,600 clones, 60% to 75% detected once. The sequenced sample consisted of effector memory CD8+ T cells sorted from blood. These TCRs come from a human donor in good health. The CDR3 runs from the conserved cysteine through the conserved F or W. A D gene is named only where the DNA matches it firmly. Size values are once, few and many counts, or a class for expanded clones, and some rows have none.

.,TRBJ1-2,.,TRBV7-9,TGTGCCAGCATGAAGGGGGGGAATGGCTACACCTTC,CASMKGGNGYTF
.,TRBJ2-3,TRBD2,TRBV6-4,TGTGCCAGCAGTGAAACTAGCGGGGGGGCCGGCGTAGATACGCAGTATTTT,CASSETSGGAGVDTQYF
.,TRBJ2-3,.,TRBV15,TGTGCCACCAGTATCTCCCAGGGCGGCACAGATACGCAGTATTTT,CATSISQGGTDTQYF
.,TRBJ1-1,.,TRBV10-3,TGTGCCATCAGTGGAGACCGGGACTGGAACACTGAAGCTTTCTTT,CAISGDRDWNTEAFF
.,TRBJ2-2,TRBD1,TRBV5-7,TGTGCCAGCAGCCCGGGGGACAGGGAGGACCGGGGAGCTGTTTTT,CASSPGDREDRGAVF
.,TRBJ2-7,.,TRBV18,TGTGCCAGCTCACCGGAAGTGGGCGCCCTCTTCCCAGGTCTGTACGAGCAGTACTTC,CASSPEVGALFPGLYEQYF
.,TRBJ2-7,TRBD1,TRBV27,TGTGCCAGCAGTTTGGAGGGACAGGGGCTATACGAGCAGTACTTC,CASSLEGQGLYEQYF
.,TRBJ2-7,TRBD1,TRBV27,TGTGCCAGCAGACACAGGGGGCGACCGTACGAGCAGTACTTC,CASRHRGRPYEQYF
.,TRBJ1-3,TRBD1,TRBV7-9,TGTGCCAGCAGCTCAGATACAGGGGTGGCTGGAAACACCATATATTTT,CASSSDTGVAGNTIYF
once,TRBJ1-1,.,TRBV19,TGTGCCAGTAGTATAAGGCAGGATCAGAACACTGAAGCTTTCTTT,CASSIRQDQNTEAFF
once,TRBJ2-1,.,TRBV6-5,TGTGCCAGCAGTGATCAACTACACAATGAGCAGTTCTTC,CASSDQLHNEQFF
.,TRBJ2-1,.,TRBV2,TGTGCCAGCAGTGAGCATCACTACCGCGGAGATGAGCAGTTCTTC,CASSEHHYRGDEQFF
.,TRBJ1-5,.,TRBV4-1,TGCGCCAGCAGCCAAGGGAGGTCACTTCATAGCAATCAGCCCCAGCATTTT,CASSQGRSLHSNQPQHF
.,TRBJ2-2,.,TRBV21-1,TGTGCCAGCCCGCACCTGAACACCGGGGAGCTGTTTTTT,CASPHLNTGELFF
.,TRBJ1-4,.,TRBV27,TGTGCCAGCAGTTTATACCATCCAACTAATGAAAAACTGTTTTTT,CASSLYHPTNEKLFF
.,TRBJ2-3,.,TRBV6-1,TGTGTCTCCGGGACAACCGATAGCACAGATACGCAGTATTTT,CVSGTTDSTDTQYF
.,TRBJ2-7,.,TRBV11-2,TGTGCCAGCAGCGCCCCGGGCGGATTCCTCTACGAGCAGTACTTC,CASSAPGGFLYEQYF
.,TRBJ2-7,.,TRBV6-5,TGTGCCAGCAGGAGCTCCTACGAGCAGTACTTC,CASRSSYEQYF
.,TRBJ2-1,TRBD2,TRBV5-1,TGCGCCAGCAGCTTGTCTTCTAGCGGGAGGGCCATCAATGAGCAGTTCTTC,CASSLSSSGRAINEQFF
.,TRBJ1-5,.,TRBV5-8,TGTGCCAGCAGCAGACAGTGGACTCAGCCCCAGCATTTT,CASSRQWTQPQHF
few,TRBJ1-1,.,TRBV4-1,TGCGCCAGCAGCCATGGATTGAACACTGAAGCTTTCTTT,CASSHGLNTEAFF
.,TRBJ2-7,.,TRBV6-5,TGTGCCAGCAGTTTACACAGGAGGTCCTACGAGCAGTACTTC,CASSLHRRSYEQYF
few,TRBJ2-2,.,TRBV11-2,TGTGCCAGCAGCACCATCCAGGGAAACACCGGGGAGCTGTTTTTT,CASSTIQGNTGELFF
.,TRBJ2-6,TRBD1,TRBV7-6,TGTGCCAGCAGCTTAGCAACAGGGGGCACTGGGGCCAACGTCCTGACTTTC,CASSLATGGTGANVLTF
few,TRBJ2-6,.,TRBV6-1,TGTGCCATCACCGAGGGGACTGGGGCCAACGTCCTGACTTTC,CAITEGTGANVLTF
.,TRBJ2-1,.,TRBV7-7,TGTGCTAGCAGCTTATGGGCATCTCACAATGAGCAGTTCTTC,CASSLWASHNEQFF
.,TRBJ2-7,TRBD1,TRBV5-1,TGCGCCAGCAGCTGGACAGGGGGCATCTCCTACGAGCAGTACTTC,CASSWTGGISYEQYF
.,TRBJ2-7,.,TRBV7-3,TGTGCCAGCAGCTCATTAGGGGGGACAAACTACGAGCAGTACTTC,CASSSLGGTNYEQYF
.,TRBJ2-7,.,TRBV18,TGTGCCAGCTCACCACCGGGGCACCCTACCTACGAGCAGTACTTC,CASSPPGHPTYEQYF
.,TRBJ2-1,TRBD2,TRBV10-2,TGCGCCAGCAGTCCGGGACTAGTACTTTGGGGACTACATGAGCAGTTCTTC,CASSPGLVLWGLHEQFF
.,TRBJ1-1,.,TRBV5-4,TGTGCCAGCAGCTACGAAACGGAGGGGGCTGAAGCTTTCTTT,CASSYETEGAEAFF
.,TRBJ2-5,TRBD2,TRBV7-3,TGTGCCAGCAGCTCGGGACTAGCGGGAGGGCCTAGAGGAGAGACCCAGTACTTC,CASSSGLAGGPRGETQYF
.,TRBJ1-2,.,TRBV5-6,TGTGCCAGCAGCCCCTATCAAGGGGCGGGAAACTATGGCTACACCTTC,CASSPYQGAGNYGYTF
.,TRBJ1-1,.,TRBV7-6,TGTGCCAGCAGCTGGGGACGGACGAACACTGAAGCTTTCTTT,CASSWGRTNTEAFF
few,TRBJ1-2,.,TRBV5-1,TGCGCCAGCAGCTCGGAGGGGGGTAACTATGGCTACACCTTC,CASSSEGGNYGYTF
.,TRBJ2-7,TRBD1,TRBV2,TGTGCCAGCAGTGAACAGGGGGTATCGTACGAGCAGTACTTC,CASSEQGVSYEQYF
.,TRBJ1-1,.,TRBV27,TGTGCCAGCAGTTTTAATCTGCAGGGCCGGGCTGAAGCTTTCTTT,CASSFNLQGRAEAFF
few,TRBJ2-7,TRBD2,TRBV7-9,TGTGCCAGCAGCTCATTAGCGGGGGCTTCCTACGAGCAGTACTTC,CASSSLAGASYEQYF
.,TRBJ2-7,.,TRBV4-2,TGTGCCAGCAGCCAAGATATTTACGAGCAGTACTTC,CASSQDIYEQYF
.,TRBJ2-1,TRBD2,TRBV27,TGTGCCAGCAGTTTATCAGCGGGAGTTGGGTATGAGCAGTTCTTC,CASSLSAGVGYEQFF
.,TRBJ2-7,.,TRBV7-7,TGTGCTAGCAGCTTGGGGTTATCCAACTCCTACGAGCAGTACTTC,CASSLGLSNSYEQYF
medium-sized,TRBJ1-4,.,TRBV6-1,TGTGCCAGCAGTGACGGGCAGGAGGGAAATGAAAAACTGTTTTTT,CASSDGQEGNEKLFF
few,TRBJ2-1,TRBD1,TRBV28,TGTGCCAGCAGCTCCACCGGGACAGGGGTCTTCGGGGAGCAGTTCTTC,CASSSTGTGVFGEQFF
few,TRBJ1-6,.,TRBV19,TGTGCCAGTAGTATTAGGGGACAAGAAGGGCCTGGGTCACCCCTCCACTTT,CASSIRGQEGPGSPLHF
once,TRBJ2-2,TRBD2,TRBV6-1,TGTGCCAGCAGTGGATTGATCGGGACTAGCGGGAGCACTGGGGAGCTGTTTTTT,CASSGLIGTSGSTGELFF
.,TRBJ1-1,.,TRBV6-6,TGTGCCAGCCGCTTCGGGACTGAAGCTTTCTTT,CASRFGTEAFF